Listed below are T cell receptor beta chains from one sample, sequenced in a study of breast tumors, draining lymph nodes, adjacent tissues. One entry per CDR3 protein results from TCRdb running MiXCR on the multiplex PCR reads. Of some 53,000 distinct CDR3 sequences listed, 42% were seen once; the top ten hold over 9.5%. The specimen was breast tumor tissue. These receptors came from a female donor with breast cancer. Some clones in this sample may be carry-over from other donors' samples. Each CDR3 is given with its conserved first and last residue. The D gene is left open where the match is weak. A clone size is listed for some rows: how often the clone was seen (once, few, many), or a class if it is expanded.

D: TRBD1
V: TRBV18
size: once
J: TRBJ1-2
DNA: TGTGCCAGCTCCGAGGGGGCGCGGGACTATGGCCACACCTTC
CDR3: CASSEGARDYGHTF

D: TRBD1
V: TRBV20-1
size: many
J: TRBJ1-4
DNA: TGCAGTGCTAGAGATCTCCCAGGGACAGGGAATGAAAAACTGTTTTTT
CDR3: CSARDLPGTGNEKLFF

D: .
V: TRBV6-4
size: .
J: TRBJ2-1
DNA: TGTGCCAGCAGTGACTCTGGGCAGGTCGGCAATGAGCAGTTCTTC
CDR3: CASSDSGQVGNEQFF

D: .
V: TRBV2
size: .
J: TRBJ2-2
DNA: TGTGCCAGCGCAATTCGACGCTCTGGGGAGCTGTTTTTT
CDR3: CASAIRRSGELFF

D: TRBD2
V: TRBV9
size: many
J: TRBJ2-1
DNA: TGTGCCAGCAGCCCCGAAGCGGGAGCGTTATATGAGCAGTTCTTC
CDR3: CASSPEAGALYEQFF

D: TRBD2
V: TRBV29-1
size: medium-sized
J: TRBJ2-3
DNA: TGCAGCGTAGGCAGGGAGGGGAACACAGATACGCAGTATTTT
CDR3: CSVGREGNTDTQYF

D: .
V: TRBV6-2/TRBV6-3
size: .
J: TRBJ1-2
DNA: TGTGCCAGCCATACCGGGGTCTACTATGGCTACACCTTC
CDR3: CASHTGVYYGYTF

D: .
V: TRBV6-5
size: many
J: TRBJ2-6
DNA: TGTGCCAGCAGCCCTTACTTCTCTGGGGCCAACGTCCTGACTTTC
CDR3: CASSPYFSGANVLTF

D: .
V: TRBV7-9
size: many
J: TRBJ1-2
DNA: TGTGCCAGCAGCTTAGTAGATGGCTACACCTTC
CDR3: CASSLVDGYTF

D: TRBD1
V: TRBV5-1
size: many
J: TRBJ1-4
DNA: TGCGCCAGCAGTTTGAGCGGGACAGGGGATGAAAAACTGTTTTTT
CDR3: CASSLSGTGDEKLFF

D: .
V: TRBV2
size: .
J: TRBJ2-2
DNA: .
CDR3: CASSVRGSSYEQYFGELFF

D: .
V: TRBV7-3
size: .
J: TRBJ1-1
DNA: TGTGCCAGCAGCTTAGAGATGAACACTGAAGCTTTCTTT
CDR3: CASSLEMNTEAFF

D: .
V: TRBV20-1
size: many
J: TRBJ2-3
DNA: TGCAGTGCTAGAATCGAAAGCACAGATACGCAGTATTTT
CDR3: CSARIESTDTQYF

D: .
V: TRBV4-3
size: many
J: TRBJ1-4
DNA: TGCGCCAGCAGCCAAGATAGAGGGGGGAGTGAAAAACTGTTTTTT
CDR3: CASSQDRGGSEKLFF

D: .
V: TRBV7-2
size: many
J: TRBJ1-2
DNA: TGTGCCAGCAGCTTAAATTATGCTAACTATGGCTACACCTTC
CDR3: CASSLNYANYGYTF

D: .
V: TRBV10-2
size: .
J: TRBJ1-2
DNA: TGCGCCGGCAGCCAGGACCCTGCTAACTATGGCTACACCTTC
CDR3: CAGSQDPANYGYTF

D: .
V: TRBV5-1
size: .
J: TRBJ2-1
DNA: TGCGCCAGCAGCTTGGATGTCGGGTCCAATGAGCAGTTCTTC
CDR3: CASSLDVGSNEQFF

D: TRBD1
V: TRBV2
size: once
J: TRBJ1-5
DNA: TGTGCCAGCAGCGGACAGGGGCGACTGAGCAATCAGCCCCAGCATTTT
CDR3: CASSGQGRLSNQPQHF

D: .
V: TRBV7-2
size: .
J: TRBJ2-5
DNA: TGCGCCAGCAGCGGACGGGTGGAACTCAAAGAGACCCAGCACTTC
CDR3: CASSGRVELKETQHF

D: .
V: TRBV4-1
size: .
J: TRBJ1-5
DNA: TGCGCCAGCAGCCAGGGAGGGGTTAACAATCAGCCCCAGCATTTT
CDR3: CASSQGGVNNQPQHF

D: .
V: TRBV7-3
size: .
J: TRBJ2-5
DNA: TGTGCCAGCAGCCCACTAGTGACGAACACCGGGGAGACCCAGTACTTC
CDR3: CASSPLVTNTGETQYF

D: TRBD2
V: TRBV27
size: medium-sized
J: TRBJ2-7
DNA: TGTGCCAGCAGTTCGCGATCTAGCGGGAGGACCTACGAGCAGTACTTC
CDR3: CASSSRSSGRTYEQYF

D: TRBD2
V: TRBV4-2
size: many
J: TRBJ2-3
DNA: TGTGCCAGCAGCCAAGAAAGAGCGGGATCCGGCACAGATACGCAGTATTTT
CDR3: CASSQERAGSGTDTQYF

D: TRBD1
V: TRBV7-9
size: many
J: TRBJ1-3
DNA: TGTGCCAGCAGCTTAGCCGGGACAGGGGGTGGAAACACCATATATTTT
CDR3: CASSLAGTGGGNTIYF

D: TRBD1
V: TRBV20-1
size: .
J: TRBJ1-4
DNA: TGCAGTGCTAGGCGCCGGGACAGGGGTGAAAAACTGTTTTTT
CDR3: CSARRRDRGEKLFF

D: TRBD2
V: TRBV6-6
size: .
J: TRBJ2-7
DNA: TGTGCCATCAGTGTGCGGGCGGGAGTACATCCCCACGAGCAGTACTTC
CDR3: CAISVRAGVHPHEQYF

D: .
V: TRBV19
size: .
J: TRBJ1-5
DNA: TGTGCCAGTAGCACAGGGCGACTTCAGCCCCCGCATTTT
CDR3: CASSTGRLQPPHF

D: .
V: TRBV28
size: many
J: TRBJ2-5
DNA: TGTGCCAGCAGCCTCAACGGGGAGACCCAGTACTTC
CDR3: CASSLNGETQYF

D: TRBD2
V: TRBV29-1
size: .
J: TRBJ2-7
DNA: TGCAGCAGTTATACTAGCGGGAGCGTCCACGAGCAGTACTTC
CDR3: CSSYTSGSVHEQYF

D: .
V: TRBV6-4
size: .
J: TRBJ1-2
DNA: TGTGCCAGCAGCACCCCGGGGGAGGGAGGGAACTATGGCTACACCTTC
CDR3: CASSTPGEGGNYGYTF

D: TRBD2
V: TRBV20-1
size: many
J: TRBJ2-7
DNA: TGCAGTGCTAGCGGAAGCGGGAGCTCCTACGAGCAGTACTTC
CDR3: CSASGSGSSYEQYF

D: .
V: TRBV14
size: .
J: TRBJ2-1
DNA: TGTGCCAGCAGCCGCAGGGGGGGCATGTACAATGAGCAGTTCTTC
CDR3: CASSRRGGMYNEQFF

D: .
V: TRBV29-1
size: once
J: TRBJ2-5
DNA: TGCAGCGTTTCCGGGACCGGGGGGCTGTTTTTTGAGACCCAGTACTTC
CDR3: CSVSGTGGLFFETQYF

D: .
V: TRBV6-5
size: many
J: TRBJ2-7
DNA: TGTGCCAGCAGTTACTCGCGTAGGGGGGGCAGGAGCTCCTACGAGCAGTACTTC
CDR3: CASSYSRRGGRSSYEQYF

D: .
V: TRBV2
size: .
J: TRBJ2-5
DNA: TGTGCCAGCAAGGATAGCGAGTACCAAGAGACCCAGTACTTC
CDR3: CASKDSEYQETQYF

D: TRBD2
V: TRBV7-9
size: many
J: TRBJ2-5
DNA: TGTGCCAGCAGCCACACCGGGACTAGCGGAGGGAGTGGGACCCAGTACTTC
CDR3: CASSHTGTSGGSGTQYF

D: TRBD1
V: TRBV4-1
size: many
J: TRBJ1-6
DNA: TGCGCCAGCAGCCAGGCCGGACAGGGGAATTCACCCCTCCACTTT
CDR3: CASSQAGQGNSPLHF

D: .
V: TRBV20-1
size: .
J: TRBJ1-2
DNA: TGCAGTGCTCCCTCTCCTTGGGGCGACTATGGCTACACCTTC
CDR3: CSAPSPWGDYGYTF

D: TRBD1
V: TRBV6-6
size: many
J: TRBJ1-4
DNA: TGTGCCAGCAGTTACTCAGGACAGGGGGTTGAAAAACTGTTTTTT
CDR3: CASSYSGQGVEKLFF

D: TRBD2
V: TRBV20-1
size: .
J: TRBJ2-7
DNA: TGCAGTGCTCTAGCGGGAGGGCCCTACGAGCAGTACTTC
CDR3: CSALAGGPYEQYF

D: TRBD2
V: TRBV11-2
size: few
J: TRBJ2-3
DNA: TGTGCCAGCAGCTTTGCGGGAGGTTCCTACAATGAGCAGTATTTT
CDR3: CASSFAGGSYNEQYF